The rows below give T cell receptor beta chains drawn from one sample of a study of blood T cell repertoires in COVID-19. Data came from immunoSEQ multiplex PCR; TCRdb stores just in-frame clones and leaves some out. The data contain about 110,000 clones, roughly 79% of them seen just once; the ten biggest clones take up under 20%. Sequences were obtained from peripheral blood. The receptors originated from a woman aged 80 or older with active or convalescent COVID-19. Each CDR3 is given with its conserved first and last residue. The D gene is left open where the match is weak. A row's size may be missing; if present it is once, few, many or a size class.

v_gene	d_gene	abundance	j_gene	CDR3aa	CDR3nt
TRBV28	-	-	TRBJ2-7	CASSNRFYEQYF	TGTGCCAGCAGCAACAGGTTCTACGAGCAGTACTTC
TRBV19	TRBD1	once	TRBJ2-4	CASSRGTGGPKNIQYF	TGTGCCAGTAGTAGGGGGACAGGGGGCCCCAAAAACATTCAGTACTTC
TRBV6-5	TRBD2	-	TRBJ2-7	CASRGSGSGSYEQYF	TGTGCCAGCAGGGGTAGCGGGAGCGGATCCTACGAGCAGTACTTC
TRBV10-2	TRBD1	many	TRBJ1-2	CASRGTESNYGYTF	TGCGCCAGCAGAGGGACAGAGTCTAACTATGGCTACACCTTC
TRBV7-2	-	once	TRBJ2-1	CASSFDWSYNEQFF	TGTGCCAGCAGCTTTGACTGGTCCTACAATGAGCAGTTCTTC
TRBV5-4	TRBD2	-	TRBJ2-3	CASSLFSGSADTQYF	TGTGCCAGCAGCTTGTTTAGCGGGAGCGCAGATACGCAGTATTTT
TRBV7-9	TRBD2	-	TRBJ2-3	CASSLAGRGGDTQYF	TGTGCCAGCAGCTTAGCAGGTCGGGGGGGAGATACGCAGTATTTT
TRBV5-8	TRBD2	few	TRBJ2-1	CASSPGLAPQIDEQFF	TGTGCCAGCAGCCCCGGACTAGCCCCCCAAATTGATGAGCAGTTCTTC
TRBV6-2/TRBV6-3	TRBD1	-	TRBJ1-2	CASSRTGARGGYTF	TGTGCCAGCAGCCGGACAGGGGCGAGAGGTGGCTACACCTTC
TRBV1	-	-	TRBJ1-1	CTSSQDDAPEQNTEAFF	TGCACCAGCAGCCAAGATGATGCCCCCGAACAGAACACTGAAGCTTTCTTT
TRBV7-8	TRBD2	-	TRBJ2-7	CASSLGLAGTYEQYF	TGTGCCAGCAGCTTAGGACTAGCGGGGACCTACGAGCAGTACTTC
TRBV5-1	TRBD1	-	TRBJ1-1	CASSATGGDTEAFF	TGCGCCAGCAGCGCGACAGGGGGGGACACTGAAGCTTTCTTT
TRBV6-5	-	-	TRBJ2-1	CASSLVGGLKNEQFF	TGTGCCAGCAGTTTGGTGGGAGGTTTGAAGAATGAGCAGTTCTTC
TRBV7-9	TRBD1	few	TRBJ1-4	CASSLAPTGPNEKLFF	TGTGCCAGCAGCTTAGCCCCGACAGGGCCAAATGAAAAACTGTTTTTT
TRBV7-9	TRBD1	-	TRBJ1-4	CASSPTGGAGEKLFF	TGTGCCAGCAGTCCGACAGGGGGCGCGGGAGAAAAACTGTTTTTT
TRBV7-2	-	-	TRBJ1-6	CASSLARGGSLHF	TGTGCCAGCAGCTTAGCTAGGGGGGGGTCCCTCCACTTT
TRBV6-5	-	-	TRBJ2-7	CASSYWDGRIAEQYF	TGTGCCAGCAGTTACTGGGACGGGAGAATCGCCGAGCAGTACTTC
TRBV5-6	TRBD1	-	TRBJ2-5	CASSLAGWGDRGETQYF	TGTGCCAGCAGCTTGGCCGGGTGGGGGGACAGGGGTGAGACCCAGTACTTC
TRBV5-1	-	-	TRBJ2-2	CASSWGPRDTGELFF	TGCGCCAGCAGCTGGGGGCCACGGGACACCGGGGAGCTGTTTTTT
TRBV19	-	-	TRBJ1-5	CASLAGGSQPQHF	TGTGCCAGTCTAGCGGGGGGTAGTCAGCCCCAGCATTTT
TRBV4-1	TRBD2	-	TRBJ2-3	CASSQESTSGSPDTQYF	TGCGCCAGCAGCCAAGAGTCAACTAGCGGGAGCCCAGATACGCAGTATTTT
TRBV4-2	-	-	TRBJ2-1	CASSQEVARNEQFF	TGTGCCAGCAGCCAAGAGGTGGCTAGGAATGAGCAGTTCTTC
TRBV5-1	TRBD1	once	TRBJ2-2	CASSVGTDTGELFF	TGCGCCAGCAGCGTCGGGACAGACACCGGGGAGCTGTTTTTT
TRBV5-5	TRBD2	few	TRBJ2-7	CASSTGTSSYEQYF	TGTGCCAGCAGCACCGGGACTAGTAGCTACGAGCAGTACTTC
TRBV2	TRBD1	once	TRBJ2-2	CASSQTGVNTGELFF	TGTGCCAGCAGCCAGACAGGGGTGAACACCGGGGAGCTGTTTTTT
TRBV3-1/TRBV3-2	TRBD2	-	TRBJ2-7	CASSSSGRSSYEQYF	TGTGCCAGCAGTTCTAGCGGGAGGTCCTCCTACGAGCAGTACTTC
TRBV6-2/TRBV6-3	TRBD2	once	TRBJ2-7	CASSAPGTSGPYEQYF	TGTGCCAGCAGTGCACCCGGGACTAGCGGACCCTACGAGCAGTACTTC
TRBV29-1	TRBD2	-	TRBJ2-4	CSVTPPGLGNIQYF	TGCAGCGTTACTCCCCCGGGACTAGGAAACATTCAGTACTTC
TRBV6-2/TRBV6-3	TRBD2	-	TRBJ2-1	CASSSQLAGANNEQFF	TGTGCCAGCAGTTCCCAACTAGCGGGAGCTAACAATGAGCAGTTCTTC